These 10 T cell receptor beta chains share one sample of origin, sequenced in a study of identical twins (TCRdb year 2016). Libraries were constructed by 5' RACE. The run used an Illumina HiSeq 2000. In-frame beta chains were kept once TCRdb had trimmed the public reads at Q25 with fastp and called clones with MiXCR. Rows matching on CDR3 protein sequence are summarized as one entry with the most common DNA and genes. In all, the sample holds over 600,000 distinct CDR3 sequences, and over 20% of those were seen once. The ten top clones hold approximately 4.5% of the sample. These data were also reused for a study on T cells expressing NK-cell markers.

The sample comprised PBMCs. Receptors were obtained from a woman aged 18-35 years in good health.

The chain couples TRBV18 to TRBJ1-2; 8 bases match TRBD1. The V segment lost 3 bases and the J segment 13 bases; nucleotides outside the gene matches: 7. In germline, CDR1 is KGHSH, CDR2 LQKENI. This CDR3 is built from 12 residues. CDR3 in amino acids: CASSPGQGQITF. The CDR3, as DNA: TGTGCCAGCTCACCTGGACAGGGACAGATCACCTTC.

The V and J genes are TRBV20-1 and TRBJ2-7; a weak D match, TRBD1 (5 bases). The CDR3 runs to 14 residues. Germline loops: CDR1 DFQATT, CDR2 SNEGSKA (reference sequence). The V and J ends lost 0 bases and 1 base respectively, with 10 bases between them. The CDR3 protein is CSARDLTDSYEQYF. CDR3 bases: TGCAGTGCTAGAGACCTGACAGATTCCTACGAGCAGTACTTC.

The rearrangement joins TRBV11-1 to TRBJ2-1; 8 nucleotides line up with TRBD2. Germline V gene sequence: CDR1 SGHAT, CDR2 FQDESV (reference sequence). CDR3 length equals 18 residues. V lost 10 bases to trimming and J lost 0 bases; unmatched junction nucleotides: 17. The DNA of the CDR3 is TGTGCCACCCCACCCGGGGGGGCAGGGTCCAGCTCCTACAATGAGCAGTTCTTC. Its protein is CATPPGGAGSSSYNEQFF.

This clonotype was detected many times. This chain connects TRBV27 to TRBJ2-3; 7 positions agree with TRBD2. CDR3 length equals 17 residues. From germline, CDR1 is MNHEY and CDR2 SMNVEV (reference sequence). Germline trimming cut 0 bases from V and 4 bases from J; bases unmatched to any gene: 10. CDR3 nucleotide sequence: TGTGCCAGCAGTTTATCCCCCGGCCGGGGGAGGGCAGATACGCAGTATTTT. Its protein is CASSLSPGRGRADTQYF.

The genes are TRBV7-2 and TRBJ2-1; D is ambiguous. The CDR3 contains 13 residues. CDR1 and CDR2 from the germline V gene are SGHTA and FQGNSA. Between the trimmed V and J ends, which lost 6 bases and 2 bases, there was a span of 8 bases. Here the CDR3 reads CASRILTYNEQFF. The DNA for the CDR3 is TGTGCCAGCAGGATTTTGACCTACAATGAGCAGTTCTTC.

This clonotype occurred a few times. The chain uses TRBV6-1 and TRBJ1-1; D is ambiguous. The ends were cut back, 11 bases at V and 1 base at J, with 17 bases in the middle. The CDR3 spans 14 residues. Germline V gene data show CDR1 as MNHNS and CDR2 as SASEGT. The CDR3 coding sequence is TGTGCCGAGACCATCACGGGCAAGAACACTGAAGCTTTCTTT. It codes for CAETITGKNTEAFF.

This clonotype was seen many times. This sequence joins TRBV5-1 and TRBJ2-5, with D hard to call. This CDR3 contains 14 residues. Per the germline V gene, CDR1 is SGHRS and CDR2 is YFSETQ. V lost 1 base and J lost 5, with 12 bases in between. CDR3 coding DNA: TGCGCCAGCAGCTTGCGGCTAGTAGGGGAGACCCAGTACTTC. Its protein product is CASSLRLVGETQYF.

The V gene is TRBV4-3, the J gene TRBJ2-1; 7 positions agree with TRBD2. CDR3 size: 16 residues. V lost 0 bases and J lost 4; bases outside the gene matches: 6. Germline assignment: CDR1 LGHNA and CDR2 YSLEER. CDR3: CASSQEGGSRYNEQFF. CDR3 coding DNA: TGCGCCAGCAGCCAAGAAGGCGGGAGTAGGTACAATGAGCAGTTCTTC.

V is TRBV5-5 and J is TRBJ1-5, with D unresolved. The ends were cut back, 1 base at V and 5 bases at J, with 13 bases in the middle. The V gene's germline CDR1 is SGHKS and CDR2 YYEKEE (reference sequence). This CDR3 region has 15 residues. CDR3 nucleotide sequence: TGTGCCAGCAGCTTGTGGCACGGCTCATATCAGCCCCAGCATTTT. Protein product: CASSLWHGSYQPQHF.

In this sample, this clonotype turned up a few times. The chain carries TRBV6-5 and TRBJ2-1; D may be TRBD1 (6 bases). Germline CDR1 MNHEY, CDR2 SVGAGI. The germline V and J ends were trimmed by 4 bases and 9 bases, with 13 bases remaining between them. CDR3 length: 13 amino acids. The CDR3 DNA reads as TGTGCCAGCAGTTCAACCTACAGGGCTGAGCAGTTCTTC. This codes for CASSSTYRAEQFF.